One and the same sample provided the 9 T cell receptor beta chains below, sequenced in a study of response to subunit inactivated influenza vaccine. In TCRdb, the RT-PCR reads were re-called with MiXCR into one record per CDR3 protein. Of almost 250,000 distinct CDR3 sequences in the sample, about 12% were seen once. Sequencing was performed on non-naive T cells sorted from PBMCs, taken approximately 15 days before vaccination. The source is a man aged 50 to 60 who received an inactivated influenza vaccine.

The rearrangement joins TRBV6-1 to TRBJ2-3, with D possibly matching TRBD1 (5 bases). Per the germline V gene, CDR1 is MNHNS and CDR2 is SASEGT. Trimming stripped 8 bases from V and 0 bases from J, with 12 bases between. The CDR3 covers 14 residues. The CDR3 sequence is CASRQRTSTDTQYF. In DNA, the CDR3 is TGTGCCAGCCGACAGAGAACTAGCACAGATACGCAGTATTTT.

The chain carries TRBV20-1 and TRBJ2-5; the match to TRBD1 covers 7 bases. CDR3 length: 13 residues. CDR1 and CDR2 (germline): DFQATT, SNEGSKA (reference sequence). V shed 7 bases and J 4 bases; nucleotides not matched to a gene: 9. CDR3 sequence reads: CSVPQQGRETQYF. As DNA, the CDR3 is TGCAGTGTTCCGCAACAGGGGAGAGAGACCCAGTACTTC.

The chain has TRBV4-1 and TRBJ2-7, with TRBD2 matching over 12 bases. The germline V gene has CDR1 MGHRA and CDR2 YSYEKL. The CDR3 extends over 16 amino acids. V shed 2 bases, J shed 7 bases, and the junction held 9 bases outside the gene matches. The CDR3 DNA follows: TGCGCCAGCAGCCAACTCGCTAGCGGGGGGGCCTGGGAGCAGTACTTC. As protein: CASSQLASGGAWEQYF.

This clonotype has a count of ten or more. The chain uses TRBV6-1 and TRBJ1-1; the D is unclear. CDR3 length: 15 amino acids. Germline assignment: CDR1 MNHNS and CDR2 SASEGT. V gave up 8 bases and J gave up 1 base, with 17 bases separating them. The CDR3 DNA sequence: TGTGCCAGCGCTTTCGTTAAGGGCGGGAACACTGAAGCTTTCTTT. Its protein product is CASAFVKGGNTEAFF.

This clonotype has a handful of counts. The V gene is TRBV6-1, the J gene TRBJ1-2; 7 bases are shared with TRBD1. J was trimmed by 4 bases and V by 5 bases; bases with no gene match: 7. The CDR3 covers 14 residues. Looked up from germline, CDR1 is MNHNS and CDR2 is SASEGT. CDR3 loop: CASSTGQIGYGYTF. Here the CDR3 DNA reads TGTGCCAGCAGTACGGGACAGATCGGCTATGGCTACACCTTC.

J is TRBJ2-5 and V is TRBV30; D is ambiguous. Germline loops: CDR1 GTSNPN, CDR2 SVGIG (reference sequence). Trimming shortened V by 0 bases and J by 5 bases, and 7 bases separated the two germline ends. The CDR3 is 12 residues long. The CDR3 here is CAWSVYRETQYF. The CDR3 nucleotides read TGTGCCTGGAGTGTCTACCGGGAGACCCAGTACTTC.

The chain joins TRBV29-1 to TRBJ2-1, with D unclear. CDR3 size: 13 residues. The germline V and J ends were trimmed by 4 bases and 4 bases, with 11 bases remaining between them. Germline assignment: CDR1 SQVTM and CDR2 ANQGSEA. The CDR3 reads CSVGKGFYNEQFF. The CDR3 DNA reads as TGCAGCGTTGGAAAGGGATTTTACAATGAGCAGTTCTTC.

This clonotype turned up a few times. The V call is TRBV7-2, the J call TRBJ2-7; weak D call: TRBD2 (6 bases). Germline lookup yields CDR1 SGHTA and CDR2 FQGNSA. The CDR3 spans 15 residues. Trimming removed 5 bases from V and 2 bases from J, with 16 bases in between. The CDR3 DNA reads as TGTGCCAGCAGCGAGGCTTCGGGCGGGACCTACGAGCAGTACTTC. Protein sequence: CASSEASGGTYEQYF. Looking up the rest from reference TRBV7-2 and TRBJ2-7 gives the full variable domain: GAGVSQSPSNKVTEKGKDVELRCDPISGHTALYWYRQSLGQGLEFLIYFQGNSAPDKSGLPSDRFSAERTGGSVSTLTIQRTQQEDSAVYLCASSEASGGTYEQYFGPGTRLTVT.

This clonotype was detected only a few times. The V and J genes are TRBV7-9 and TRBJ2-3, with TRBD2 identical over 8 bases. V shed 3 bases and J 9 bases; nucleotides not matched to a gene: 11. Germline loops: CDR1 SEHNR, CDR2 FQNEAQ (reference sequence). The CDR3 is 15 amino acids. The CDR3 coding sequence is TGTGCCAGCAGCTTGACTAGCGTACACCAAGCCACGCAGTATTTT. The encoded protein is CASSLTSVHQATQYF.